The next 28 T cell receptor beta chains were all read from a single sample in a study of CD8+CD57+ T cells in acquired aplastic anemia. Individuals selected for sequencing had exhibited CD8+CD57+ cell expansion on flow cytometry. TCR beta VDJ and CDR3 profiling used genomic DNA as template. TCRdb redid the calling of the reads with MiXCR, one entry per CDR3 protein. The data hold roughly 100,000 distinct CDR3 sequences, with roughly two thirds observed a single time. The sequenced material came from sorted CD4+, CD8+, or CD8+CD57+ T cells (not recorded which) from PBMCs. These receptors were taken from a human donor with aplastic anemia.

About this clonotype itself: The conserved phenylalanine or tryptophan normally closing the CDR3 is absent here, so this likely arose from a read error. This chain joins TRBV11-1 and TRBJ2-1; no clear D gene. From germline, CDR1 is SGHAT and CDR2 FQDESV (reference sequence). The CDR3 sequence is 14 residues long. Trimming left V 8 bases short and J 3 bases short, with 14 bases between. The chain's CDR3 is CASSRSVGYNEQFL. CDR3 sequence (DNA): TGTGCCAGCTCCCGGTCGGTAGGCTACAATGAGCAGTTCCTC.

The chain links TRBV7-2 to TRBJ2-7; 7 bases fit TRBD1. V shed 1 base and J 6 bases; nucleotides not matched to a gene: 3. CDR1 SGHTA and CDR2 FQGNSA come from the germline V gene. The CDR3 runs to 13 residues. CDR3 in amino acids: CASSLVQGSEQYF. CDR3 DNA: TGTGCCAGCAGCTTAGTACAGGGGAGCGAGCAGTACTTC.

The J gene is TRBJ2-7, the V gene TRBV29-1, with TRBD1 matching over 10 bases. V trimming: 4 bases; J trimming: 2 bases; junction bases outside the gene matches: 5. The CDR3 is 14 amino acids. CDR1 and CDR2 (germline): SQVTM, ANQGSEA. The CDR3 is CSVAGQGVTYEQYF. In DNA form, the CDR3 reads TGCAGCGTTGCTGGACAGGGGGTAACCTACGAGCAGTACTTC.

The chain combines TRBV19 with TRBJ2-4, with 7 bases lining up with TRBD2. Germline lookup yields CDR1 LNHDA and CDR2 SQIVND (reference sequence). This CDR3 comprises 17 residues. V shed 4 bases and J 1 base; nucleotides not matched to a gene: 10. The CDR3: CASSKREGSGAKNIQYF. DNA for the CDR3: TGTGCCAGTAGTAAGAGGGAGGGGAGCGGGGCCAAAAACATTCAGTACTTC.

This clonotype was found many times. The V gene is TRBV5-6, the J gene TRBJ2-7; D is ambiguous. CDR1 and CDR2 from the germline V gene are SGHDT and YYEEEE. This CDR3 is 13 amino acids long. V was shortened by 2 bases and J by 1 base, with 7 bases between the two germline ends. In DNA form, the CDR3 reads TGTGCCAGCAGCTTCTCGATATCCTACGAGCAGTACTTC. Protein sequence: CASSFSISYEQYF.

The genes are TRBV7-3 and TRBJ2-1, with D possibly TRBD2 on 6 matching bases. The ends were cut back, 2 bases at V and 3 bases at J, with 11 bases in the middle. CDR1 and CDR2 (germline): SGHTA, FQGTGA. There are 15 residues in the CDR3. The CDR3 loop reads CASSLETGDYNEQFF. The CDR3 nucleotides read TGTGCCAGCAGCTTAGAGACGGGAGACTACAATGAGCAGTTCTTC.

The J gene is TRBJ2-7, the V gene TRBV5-6; D perhaps matches TRBD2 (6 bases). V was pared by 3 bases and J by 3 bases, with 16 bases between. Germline V CDR1 and CDR2: SGHDT, YYEEEE. This CDR3 region has 15 residues. The CDR3 sequence is CASSSDRDWGYEQYF. CDR3 nucleotides: TGTGCCAGCAGCTCAGACCGGGACTGGGGCTACGAGCAGTACTTC.

The chain uses TRBV19 and TRBJ2-7; 7 bases match TRBD2. After removal of 6 bases from V and 3 bases from J, the junction contained 5 bases not matched to a gene. CDR3 length equals 13 residues. From germline, CDR1 is LNHDA and CDR2 SQIVND (reference sequence). Written as DNA, the CDR3 is TGTGCCAGTAGCAGGACTAGTAACTACGAGCAGTACTTC. Translating gives CASSRTSNYEQYF.

This clonotype was seen repeatedly, ten times or more. This chain links TRBV9 with TRBJ2-3; 14 nucleotides align to TRBD2. The CDR3 has 19 amino acids. Germline CDR1 is SGDLS and CDR2 is YYNGEE. The trim removed 0 bases at V and 0 bases at J, leaving 6 bases unmatched. CDR3 sequence reads: CASSVVSGLAGVSTDTQYF. The CDR3 coding sequence is TGTGCCAGCAGCGTAGTATCGGGACTAGCGGGAGTAAGCACAGATACGCAGTATTTT. Combining the CDR3 with reference TRBV9 and TRBJ2-3 gives the whole variable domain DSGVTQTPKHLITATGQRVTLRCSPRSGDLSVYWYQQSLDQGLQFLIQYYNGEERAKGNILERFSAQQFPDLHSELNLSSLELGDSALYFCASSVVSGLAGVSTDTQYFGPGTRLTVL.

The rearrangement links TRBV2 to TRBJ2-7, with 7 bases lining up with TRBD1. Germline loops: CDR1 SNHLY, CDR2 FYNNEI. The trim removed 7 bases at V and 0 bases at J, leaving 6 bases unmatched. This CDR3 is 14 amino acids long. DNA for the CDR3: TGTGCCAGCACTTTGCCAGGGGGCTCCTACGAGCAGTACTTC. It yields the protein CASTLPGGSYEQYF.

This clonotype has just one count. At one boundary the junction diverges from the germline segment, which might be a read error. The J gene is TRBJ1-3, the V gene TRBV19; unclear D gene. The CDR3 is 14 amino acids. The germline V gene encodes CDR1 LNHDA and CDR2 SQIVND (reference sequence). As DNA, the CDR3 is TGTGCCAGTAGCGGCACAGCCTCTGGAAACGCCATATATTTT. Protein sequence: CASSGTASGNAIYF.

The chain recombines TRBV5-6 with TRBJ1-2; TRBD1 matches 10 bases. The length of the CDR3 is 14 residues. Germline CDR1 reads SGHDT; CDR2 reads YYEEEE. V gave up 6 bases and J gave up 6 bases; unmatched junction bases: 8. The chain's CDR3 is CASTYDRGHHGYTF. CDR3 bases: TGTGCCAGCACATACGACAGGGGGCATCATGGCTACACCTTC.

In the case of this clonotype: One end of the junction varies from germline; a read error may be responsible. This chain uses TRBV7-7 with TRBJ2-2; possibly TRBD1 for D (6 bases). This CDR3 has 15 amino acids. Germline CDR1 SSHAT, CDR2 FNYEAQ (reference sequence). CDR3 loop: CASSPRTANTGELFF. The CDR3 region has the DNA TGTGCTAGCAGCCCCCGGACAGCGAACACCGGGGAGCTGTTTTTT. Based on the CDR3 plus reference TRBV7-7 and TRBJ2-2, the full variable domain is GAGVSQSPRYKVTKRGQDVTLRCDPISSHATLYWYQQALGQGPEFLTYFNYEAQPDKSGLPSDRFSAERPEGSISTLTIQRTEQRDSAMYRCASSPRTANTGELFFGEGSRLTVL.

V and J are TRBV20-1 and TRBJ1-1; D perhaps matches TRBD1 (5 bases). Per germline, CDR1 DFQATT and CDR2 SNEGSKA (reference sequence). The CDR3 is made up of 14 amino acids. V was cut by 2 bases and J by 2 bases, with 12 bases left in between. CDR3 nucleotide sequence: TGCAGTGCTAGACAGACAGCTTCTAACACTGAAGCTTTCTTT. It translates to CSARQTASNTEAFF.

In DNA form, the CDR3 reads TGTGCCACCTCCACGGGACAGAATAATTCACCCCTCCACTTT. It is translated as CATSTGQNNSPLHF. The J gene is TRBJ1-6, the V gene TRBV19, with 7 positions matching TRBD1. With V trimmed by 10 bases and J by 5 bases, 8 bases remained unmatched. Germline V gene data show CDR1 as LNHDA and CDR2 as SQIVND (reference sequence). This CDR3 contains 14 residues.

The CDR3 DNA reads as TGTGCCAGCAGGGGCTATAGCAATCAGCCCCAGCATTTT. This sequence encodes CASRGYSNQPQHF. The rearrangement uses TRBV2 and TRBJ1-5; the D is unclear. Trimming took 6 bases from V and 0 from J, leaving 6 bases between them. This CDR3 region has 13 residues. Germline CDR1 is SNHLY and CDR2 is FYNNEI.

This chain joins TRBV15 and TRBJ2-2; the D call may be TRBD1 or TRBD2 (6 bases each). The CDR3 contains 17 residues. The germline gives CDR1 LNHNV, CDR2 YYDKDF (reference sequence). V was trimmed by 0 bases and J by 0 bases, leaving 11 bases between them. CDR3 protein: CATSRDRGPTNTGELFF. Here the CDR3 DNA reads TGTGCCACCAGCAGAGATCGGGGGCCAACGAACACCGGGGAGCTGTTTTTT. Combining the CDR3 with reference TRBV15 and TRBJ2-2 gives the whole variable domain DAMVIQNPRYQVTQFGKPVTLSCSQTLNHNVMYWYQQKSSQAPKLLFHYYDKDFNNEADTPDNFQSRRPNTSFCFLDIRSPGLGDTAMYLCATSRDRGPTNTGELFFGEGSRLTVL.

This chain uses TRBV7-2 with TRBJ1-1; perhaps TRBD1 as D (5 bases). This CDR3 spans 14 amino acids. Germline CDR1 reads SGHTA; CDR2 reads FQGNSA. V lost 4 bases and J lost 2, with 11 bases in between. DNA for the CDR3: TGTGCCAGCAGCTGGGGACTTTCTAACACTGAAGCTTTCTTT. It encodes CASSWGLSNTEAFF.

This clonotype was counted between two and nine times. The J gene is TRBJ2-2, the V gene TRBV7-3; no definite D call. V lost 8 bases to trimming and J lost 5 bases, with 9 bases between them. The CDR3 length is 12 residues. Germline V gene lookup returns CDR1 SGHTA and CDR2 FQGTGA. The CDR3 region is CASSKGTGELFF. CDR3 in DNA: TGTGCCAGCTCCAAGGGTACCGGGGAGCTGTTTTTT.

The chain has TRBV20-1 and TRBJ2-7, with 8 bases that match TRBD2. The J segment lost 2 bases and the V segment lost 1 base, leaving 7 bases of the junction unmatched. The length of the CDR3 is 15 residues. CDR1 is DFQATT, CDR2 SNEGSKA, per germline (reference sequence). The CDR3 protein is CSARVAGRGPYEQYF. The CDR3 DNA reads TGCAGTGCTAGAGTAGCGGGGAGAGGGCCCTACGAGCAGTACTTC.

The chain recombines TRBV20-1 with TRBJ2-3; 13 nucleotides align to TRBD2. The V and J ends lost 3 bases and 6 bases, in that order; junction bases with no gene match: 9. Germline V gene sequence: CDR1 DFQATT, CDR2 SNEGSKA (reference sequence). CDR3 length: 16 residues. The CDR3 reads CSARTRTSGSSDTQYF. The DNA of the CDR3 is TGCAGTGCTAGGACTCGGACTAGCGGGAGTTCGGATACGCAGTATTTT.

CDR3 coding DNA: TGTGCCACCAGTGATTTGGACAATTTAGCTTTCTTT. This encodes CATSDLDNLAFF. The gene calls are TRBV24-1 and TRBJ1-1; D is unclear. Germline V gives CDR1 KGHDR, CDR2 SFDVKD. The CDR3 consists of 12 residues. The V and J ends lost 0 bases and 10 bases respectively, with 8 bases between them.

J is TRBJ1-2 and V is TRBV19; D is undetermined. Trimming removed 4 bases at V and 8 bases at J, with 11 bases between. CDR1 LNHDA and CDR2 SQIVND come from the germline V gene (reference sequence). The CDR3 loop spans 12 amino acids. Written as DNA, the CDR3 is TGTGCCAGTAGTAGGAGTAAAGGCGGCTACACCTTC. Protein product: CASSRSKGGYTF.

The CDR3 is CASSLSQGEQYF. In DNA form, the CDR3 reads TGTGCCAGCAGCTTATCCCAGGGGGAGCAGTACTTC. The chain carries TRBV5-4 and TRBJ2-7, with D tentatively TRBD1 (6 bases). There are 12 residues in the CDR3. From germline, CDR1 is SGHNT and CDR2 YYREEE (reference sequence). The V gene lost 2 bases and the J gene lost 7 bases, with 10 bases spanning the gap. Combining the CDR3 with reference TRBV5-4 and TRBJ2-7 gives the whole variable domain ETGVTQSPTHLIKTRGQQVTLRCSSQSGHNTVSWYQQALGQGPQFIFQYYREEENGRGNFPPRFSGLQFPNYSSELNVNALELDDSALYLCASSLSQGEQYFGPGTRLTVT.

This clonotype turned up a few times. The V gene is TRBV10-3, the J gene TRBJ2-2; TRBD1 aligns across 9 bases. In germline, CDR1 is ENHRY, CDR2 SYGVKD. This CDR3 comprises 15 residues. After removal of 6 bases from V and 6 bases from J, the junction contained 8 bases not matched to a gene. The CDR3 DNA follows: TGTGCCATCAGCCCGGGACAGGGTTTATCCGGGGAGCTGTTTTTT. This encodes CAISPGQGLSGELFF.

Only a few counts were recorded for this clonotype. This chain joins TRBV24-1 and TRBJ2-3, with 7 bases lining up with TRBD2. Germline-derived CDR1 and CDR2 are KGHDR and SFDVKD. Trimming cost V 3 bases and J 8 bases; bases outside gene matches: 10. The CDR3 length is 15 residues. The CDR3, as DNA: TGTGCCACCAGTGATCCAGCGGGATACGGACGTACGCAGTATTTT. It codes for CATSDPAGYGRTQYF.

This clonotype was counted at least ten times. The chain links TRBV11-1 to TRBJ2-2, with 11 bases aligning to TRBD2. This CDR3 comprises 16 residues. Germline V gives CDR1 SGHAT, CDR2 FQDESV (reference sequence). V shed 11 bases, J shed 0 bases, and the junction held 8 bases outside the gene matches. The CDR3 reads CAVSGLADANTGELFF. DNA for the CDR3: TGTGCCGTCTCGGGACTAGCGGACGCGAACACCGGGGAGCTGTTTTTT. The variable domain in full, completed from reference TRBV11-1 and TRBJ2-2, reads EAEVAQSPRYKITEKSQAVAFWCDPISGHATLYWYRQILGQGPELLVQFQDESVVDDSQLPKDRFSAERLKGVDSTLKIQPAELGDSAMYLCAVSGLADANTGELFFGEGSRLTVL.

CDR3 residues: CASSPLGGELFF. CDR3 nucleotide sequence: TGTGCCAGCAGCCCTTTGGGCGGGGAGCTGTTTTTT. The chain has TRBV7-7 and TRBJ2-2; D remains unclear. Germline V CDR1 and CDR2: SSHAT, FNYEAQ (reference sequence). The CDR3 consists of 12 residues. The V and J ends lost 5 bases and 7 bases respectively, with 8 bases between them. Full variable domain (missing parts from reference TRBV7-7 and TRBJ2-2): GAGVSQSPRYKVTKRGQDVTLRCDPISSHATLYWYQQALGQGPEFLTYFNYEAQPDKSGLPSDRFSAERPEGSISTLTIQRTEQRDSAMYRCASSPLGGELFFGEGSRLTVL.